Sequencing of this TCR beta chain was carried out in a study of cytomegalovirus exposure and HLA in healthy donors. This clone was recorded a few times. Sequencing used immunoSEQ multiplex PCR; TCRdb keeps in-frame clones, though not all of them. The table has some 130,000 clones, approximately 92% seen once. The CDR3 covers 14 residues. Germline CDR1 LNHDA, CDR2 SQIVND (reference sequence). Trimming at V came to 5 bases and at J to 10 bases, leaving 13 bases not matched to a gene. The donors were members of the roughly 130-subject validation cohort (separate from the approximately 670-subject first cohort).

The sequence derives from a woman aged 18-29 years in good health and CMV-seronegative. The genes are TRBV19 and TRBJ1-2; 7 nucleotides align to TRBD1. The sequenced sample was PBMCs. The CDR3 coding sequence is TGTGCCAGTAGTTCAAGACAGGGAATGGGGCCCTACACCTTC. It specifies CASSSRQGMGPYTF. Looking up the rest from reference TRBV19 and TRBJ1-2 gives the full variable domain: DGGITQSPKYLFRKEGQNVTLSCEQNLNHDAMYWYRQDPGQGLRLIYYSQIVNDFQKGDIAEGYSVSREKKESFPLTVTSAQKNPTAFYLCASSSRQGMGPYTFGSGTRLTVV.